This TCR beta chain derives from a study of T-cell reconstitution after alpha-beta-depleted transplantation in children. Findings and limits, study-wide: Several hundred graft clones that had expanded were reportedly the source of alpha-beta T cells about two months after transplant.

Of note for this clonotype: What it binds is unknown. One end of the junction does not line up with germline, which may come from a read error.

Unique molecular identifiers were incorporated when the TCRbeta library was constructed. TCRdb re-called the PCR reads with MiXCR, one entry per CDR3 protein. Altogether around 94,000 distinct CDR3 sequences are present, 7.5% to 9% being singletons, with the ten largest covering roughly 15%. Germline V gene sequence: CDR1 SNHLY, CDR2 FYNNEI. The CDR3 consists of 18 residues. The chain has TRBV2 and TRBJ2-1; TRBD1 matches 7 bases. The source is a boy under 10 years old with acute lymphoblastic leukemia, due to receive a stem cell transplant. The material sequenced was PBMCs, taken before TCRalphabeta/CD19-depleted stem cell transplant. CDR3 amino acids: CTSCLAKLGTVFYNEQFF. As DNA, the CDR3 is TGTACCAGCTGTTTAGCTAAGTTGGGGACAGTTTTTTACAATGAGCAGTTCTTC.